Shown below are 16 T cell receptor beta chains from a single sample sequenced in a study of T cell clonotyping in hematopoietic cell transplantation. Time point indicated: recipient sample about 28 days before transplant, after cytoreduction. Clones were sequenced by immunoSEQ multiplex PCR, and TCRdb holds only the in-frame ones, with some missing. The sample yields roughly 20,000 clones, 86% seen once. Material: peripheral blood mononuclear cells, obtained before stem cell transplant. The receptors stem from a middle-aged man with acute myeloid leukemia. Some clones in this sample may be carry-over from other donors' samples.

J is TRBJ1-4 and V is TRBV5-1; TRBD1 is a possible D gene (5 bases). Germline CDR1 and CDR2: SGHRS and YFSETQ. This CDR3 spans 16 amino acids. V was clipped by 3 bases and J by 8 bases, with 20 bases between them. Written as DNA, the CDR3 is TGCGCCAGCAGCTCCCCTATTATAGGGGAGCAAGAAAAACTGTTTTTT. Its protein product is CASSSPIIGEQEKLFF.

The chain is built from TRBV10-2 and TRBJ1-4; D ambiguous. The CDR3 runs to 13 residues. CDR1 is WSHSY and CDR2 is SAAADI in the germline V gene. V was clipped by 10 bases and J by 4 bases, with 13 bases between them. The CDR3 region has the DNA TGCGCCACCACTCGGTCTGGTAATGAAAAACTGTTTTTT. Translated, it gives CATTRSGNEKLFF.

The chain recombines TRBV9 with TRBJ1-1, with unresolved D. Deletions cut 4 bases from V and 4 bases from J, with 14 bases between. The CDR3 is 14 residues long. In germline, CDR1 is SGDLS, CDR2 YYNGEE. CDR3 loop: CASSNSKGRTEAFF. CDR3 nucleotides: TGTGCCAGCAGCAATTCGAAAGGGCGCACTGAAGCTTTCTTT.

The rearrangement joins TRBV6-5 to TRBJ1-5, with D hard to call. The length of the CDR3 is 14 residues. Trimming removed 8 bases from V and 3 bases from J, with 14 bases in between. CDR1 is MNHEY and CDR2 is SVGAGI in the germline V gene. The CDR3 nucleotides are TGTGCCAGCTCTGCAGGAGTGGCCAATCAGCCCCAGCATTTT. Protein product: CASSAGVANQPQHF.

The chain has TRBV7-9 and TRBJ2-1; D is uncertain. V was clipped by 5 bases and J by 12 bases, with 14 bases between them. CDR3 length equals 12 residues. The germline gives CDR1 SEHNR, CDR2 FQNEAQ (reference sequence). Here the CDR3 reads CASSLIPDRQFF. The CDR3 nucleotides read TGTGCCAGCAGCCTCATCCCGGATAGGCAGTTCTTC.

The rearrangement joins TRBV7-7 to TRBJ2-7; 7 positions agree with TRBD2. V was pared by 5 bases and J by 3 bases, with 7 bases of the junction left unmatched. Looked up from germline, CDR1 is SSHAT and CDR2 is FNYEAQ (reference sequence). CDR3 length: 14 residues. The CDR3 bases are TGTGCCAGCAGCCCGGGAGGTGCGGGCTACGAGCAGTACTTC. The encoded protein is CASSPGGAGYEQYF.

The CDR3 sequence: CASSLQGAVYEQYF. CDR3 nucleotides: TGTGCCAGCAGCTTACAGGGGGCCGTCTACGAGCAGTACTTC. V usage is TRBV7-2 and J usage is TRBJ2-7, with 8 bases matching TRBD1. Germline lookup yields CDR1 SGHTA and CDR2 FQGNSA. V lost 2 bases to trimming and J lost 3 bases; unmatched junction nucleotides: 3. CDR3 length: 14 amino acids.

J is TRBJ1-1 and V is TRBV7-9, with D tentatively TRBD1 (5 bases). Trimming took off 5 bases at V and 4 bases at J, with 14 bases between the two ends. The CDR3 has 14 amino acids. Looked up from germline, CDR1 is SEHNR and CDR2 is FQNEAQ (reference sequence). CDR3 in DNA: TGTGCCAGCAGCCCCGACGGGGGGAGCACTGAAGCTTTCTTT. The encoded protein is CASSPDGGSTEAFF.

The chain is built from TRBV19 and TRBJ1-2; 7 nucleotides line up with TRBD1. There are 15 residues in the CDR3. CDR1 is LNHDA and CDR2 is SQIVND in the germline V gene (reference sequence). The J segment lost 5 bases and the V segment lost 10 bases, leaving 16 bases of the junction unmatched. CDR3 bases: TGTGCCACCAGGACAGGACCCATGAAGGAATATGGCTACACCTTC. Encoded protein: CATRTGPMKEYGYTF.

The chain uses TRBV11-2 and TRBJ2-7, with D hard to call. The germline V gene has CDR1 SGHAT and CDR2 FQNNGV. The V end was cut by 2 bases, the J end by 6 bases, with 5 bases between. This CDR3 is built from 11 residues. This CDR3 reads CASSLPGEQYF. The CDR3 DNA follows: TGTGCCAGCAGCTTACCGGGCGAGCAGTACTTC.

This clone has only one observation. This CDR3 reads CASSGQDSYNEQFF. The CDR3 DNA reads as TGTGCCAGCAGTGGACAGGACTCCTACAATGAGCAGTTCTTC. J is TRBJ2-1 and V is TRBV7-9, with 7 bases identical to TRBD1. Germline V gene sequence: CDR1 SEHNR, CDR2 FQNEAQ (reference sequence). The trim removed 6 bases at V and 0 bases at J, leaving 2 bases unmatched. This CDR3 contains 14 residues.

This chain uses TRBV4-3 with TRBJ2-4, with 9 nucleotides matching TRBD2. Germline lookup yields CDR1 LGHNA and CDR2 YSLEER. This CDR3 is 17 amino acids long. Unmatched junction bases numbered 7, after V lost 4 bases and J lost 0 bases. The DNA of the CDR3 is TGCGCCAGCAGCCCAGGTGCGGGGGGGGGAGCCAAAAACATTCAGTACTTC. It encodes CASSPGAGGGAKNIQYF.

The CDR3 DNA follows: TGTGCCTGGAAGGGTACTCCCAATGAGCAGTTCTTC. Translation gives CAWKGTPNEQFF. V gene TRBV30 combines with J gene TRBJ2-1; no definite D call. Trimming took off 4 bases at V and 6 bases at J, with 10 bases between the two ends. The CDR3 is made up of 12 amino acids. Germline CDR1 GTSNPN, CDR2 SVGIG (reference sequence).

The V and J genes are TRBV7-6 and TRBJ2-7, with D perhaps TRBD1 or TRBD2 (5 bases each). The CDR3 totals 14 residues. Germline V gene lookup returns CDR1 SGHVS and CDR2 FNYEAQ. Trimming removed 5 bases from V and 0 bases from J, with 11 bases in between. As DNA, the CDR3 is TGTGCCAGCAGCCCGTCCGGGGCCTCCTACGAGCAGTACTTC. It yields the protein CASSPSGASYEQYF.

This clone was recorded only once. CDR3 residues: CASSMELEGPPEAFF. CDR3 sequence (DNA): TGTGCCAGTAGTATGGAGCTAGAGGGGCCCCCTGAAGCTTTCTTT. The chain uses TRBV19 and TRBJ1-1, with D perhaps TRBD1 (5 bases). The length of the CDR3 is 15 residues. The V and J ends lost 3 bases and 6 bases respectively, with 17 bases between them. Germline CDR1 is LNHDA and CDR2 is SQIVND (reference sequence).

Only one count was recorded for this clone. The chain uses TRBV7-2 and TRBJ2-1; 9 bases fit TRBD2. Germline CDR1 reads SGHTA; CDR2 reads FQGNSA. This CDR3 comprises 14 residues. V shed 6 bases, J shed 2 bases, and the junction held 2 bases outside the gene matches. The CDR3 sequence is CASRRGGAYNEQFF. For the CDR3, the DNA is TGTGCCAGCAGGCGCGGGGGGGCCTACAATGAGCAGTTCTTC.